This TCR beta chain was observed in a study of blood T cell repertoires in COVID-19. Study in general: Researchers got acute and convalescent COVID-19 samples from the United States, Italy and Spain.

Trimming pared 1 base from V and 0 bases from J, leaving 4 bases between. The V gene's germline CDR1 is GTSNPN and CDR2 SVGIG (reference sequence). The CDR3 length is 13 residues. Only in-frame clones appear in the TCRdb table, and some are missing; sequencing was by immunoSEQ multiplex PCR. The repertoire holds about 250,000 clones, with around nine tenths as singletons. Ages ranged from about 18 to 89 years, with residence in about 23 US areas. Participants' own reports of clinical history determined their cohort assignment. Exposed volunteers were people who met a COVID-19 case within 2 weeks before study entry.

The sequence was collected from a woman in her forties who had been exposed to COVID-19. The J gene is TRBJ1-5, the V gene TRBV30; D unclear. The sequenced material came from PBMCs or T cells enriched from blood (not recorded which). CDR3 sequence (DNA): TGTGCCTGGAGTGGGCTTAGCAATCAGCCCCAGCATTTT. Translated: CAWSGLSNQPQHF.